This is a list of T cell receptor beta chains from one sample in a study of T cell responses to AZD1222 COVID-19 vaccine. The repertoire was sequenced with immunoSEQ multiplex PCR; TCRdb's copy has only in-frame clones and lacks some. The profile shows 100,000 to 130,000 clones, approximately 90% of them singletons. The starting material was peripheral blood, obtained on day 0 of AZD1222 vaccination. These receptors all come from an adult in good health. The CDR3 runs from the conserved cysteine through the conserved F or W.

v_gene	CDR3aa
TRBV13	CASSLRGVYNSPLHF
TRBV5-1	CASSLGGARTDTQYF
TRBV7-9	CASSSGIKYEQFF
TRBV5-1	CASSHGQGGSYEQYF
TRBV6-5	CASSYSRTVLNTEAFF
TRBV7-6	CASSLVGTTNEKLFF
TRBV18	CASSPYGYNEQFF
TRBV2	CASSEAGVSYNEQFF
TRBV12-3/TRBV12-4	CASRYGGRGGYTF
TRBV5-1	CASSAGTPRAAFF
TRBV5-4	CASSPPGLAGGLINEQFF
TRBV5-1	CASSTAGHLMNTEAFF
TRBV7-9	CASSTDSYGYTF
TRBV7-2	CASSLGEDRPVWPLHF
TRBV7-2	CASSSERGYTDTQYF
TRBV29-1	CSMQPNPYNEQFF
TRBV6-2/TRBV6-3	CASSYAVQSQPQHF
TRBV3-1/TRBV3-2	CASSSGFGPQHF
TRBV11-3	CASSLGGANVLTF
TRBV6-2/TRBV6-3	CASSQDSYQPQHF
TRBV6-5	CASSYGRVEEKLFF
TRBV4-1	CASSPSVGVEGTQYF
TRBV5-1	CASSPGTSGQETQYF
TRBV4-1	CASSQDSTAYNTEAFF
TRBV6-2/TRBV6-3	CASSYSKGLEQYF
TRBV7-2	CASSISGTDTQYF
TRBV7-9	CASSSMNSGGTYEQYF
TRBV19	CASIREPGNTIYF
TRBV5-6	CASSLRDRGWGYTF
TRBV7-7	CASSLTFDRPYNEQFF
TRBV12-3/TRBV12-4	CASSLAGTEKLFF
TRBV27	CASSLLGTGGELFF
TRBV9	CASSVGTSGGAAETQYF
TRBV25-1	CASRDTGSYEQYF
TRBV4-1	CASSQEDRGYEQYF
TRBV5-6	CASSLEIQGSEAFF